Included here is one TCR beta chain sequence, with context. This entry comes from a study of blood T cell repertoires in COVID-19. Study at large: Samples came from the United States, Italy and Spain, spanning acute and convalescent COVID-19. Sample material is recorded as cDNA or gDNA derived from T cells, B-cell-depleted T cells, or PBMCs.

Original handling: Quantification of nucleated cells was approximated via reference gene primer amplification. This table comes from immunoSEQ multiplex PCR, and its TCRdb copy is limited to in-frame clones, with some not included. Clonal size and the V and J genes are those of that table, whereas D and trimming came from the DNA. The repertoire includes fewer than 350,000 clones, 80% to 85% of them detected once, and around 2.9% sits in the top ten. Per the germline V gene, CDR1 is SQVTM and CDR2 is ANQGSEA. The CDR3 has 15 residues. The V and J ends lost 1 base and 4 bases, in that order; junction bases with no gene match: 7.

V is TRBV29-1 and J is TRBJ2-5; 9 bases map to TRBD1. The TCR comes from a woman aged 55-70 years with active or convalescent COVID-19. Sequencing was carried out using peripheral blood. The CDR3 region is CSVEAPDRGGETQYF. The CDR3 DNA is TGCAGCGTTGAAGCCCCGGACAGGGGTGGAGAGACCCAGTACTTC.